Reported below is one TCR beta chain. Its target is not known. TCRdb keeps only in-frame clones here, not all; method: immunoSEQ multiplex PCR. The table shows some 400,000 clones, with roughly 90% occurring only once. Described treatment: some 20 received Ad26.COV2.S at low or high dose, single or two shots; about 5 received placebo; per-sample allocation not given. The study sampled participants on day 63 after the first vaccine or placebo injection. This entry is derived from a study of Ad26.COV2.S vaccination and SARS-CoV-2 variants. Findings of the study overall: Reports say spike-specific CD8+ and CD4+ T cell responses covered substantial breadth after vaccination.

CDR1 and CDR2 (germline): LGHNA, YNFKEQ. Trimming shortened V by 0 bases and J by 0 bases, and 8 bases separated the two germline ends. This CDR3 is 15 amino acids long. This rearrangement joins TRBV4-2 to TRBJ1-1, with no clear D. The receptor comes from a person aged 18-65 years who received the Ad26.COV2.S COVID-19 vaccine or a placebo. The source material was peripheral blood, sampled in a trial of Ad26.COV2.S vaccine versus placebo. The CDR3 nucleotides read TGTGCCAGCAGCCAAGATGGACGGTTGAACACTGAAGCTTTCTTT. Its translation is CASSQDGRLNTEAFF.